This T cell receptor (beta chain) was captured in a study of Ad26.COV2.S vaccination and SARS-CoV-2 variants (dated by TCRdb to the early 2020s). Some background on the complete study: Donors in the vaccine arm were drawn from COV1001, a multicentre, randomized, double-blind, placebo-controlled phase I-IIa trial testing Ad26.COV2.S in healthy adults. Dosing of Ad26.COV2.S was intramuscular, at either 5x10^10 or 1x10^11 viral particles, delivered as one shot or as two shots spaced 56 days apart. Trial participants were randomized into five groups of five, in which low-dose or high-dose Ad26.COV2.S was given once or twice, or placebo was given on both occasions. Investigators remained blinded to trial group allocation during experiments and outcome assessment. A total of around 32 samples were included in the TCR-sequenced set, comprising roughly 19 Ad26.COV2.S vaccine recipients, 5 placebo recipients and 8 SARS-CoV-2 convalescent individuals. The specificity and breadth of SARS-CoV-2-reactive T cell receptors after Ad26.COV2.S vaccination were assessed by TCRbeta repertoire sequencing.

The germline V gene supplies CDR1 MDHEN and CDR2 SYDVKM. V was cut back by 3 bases and J by 4 bases, leaving a gap of 15 bases between them. Measured from the cysteine to the phenylalanine, the CDR3 is 15 residues long. Only the CDR3 DNA stays, 45 bases, in frame from base 1. As for this clone: Its target antigen remains unknown. Base quality data are lacking; no much larger clone is found one base away.

The sample's treatment or condition label, in plain terms: roughly 20 received Ad26.COV2.S at low or high dose, single or two shots; about 5 received placebo; per-sample allocation not given. For vaccine and placebo recipients, repertoires were sequenced using samples collected on day 63 after the first injection. Cohort 1b enrolled about 25 adults aged 18-55 years at a single site in Boston, USA, between 29 July and 7 August 2020. Ad26.COV2.S was a replication-incompetent adenovirus type 26 vector that expressed a prefusion-stabilized SARS-CoV-2 spike protein derived from the original Wuhan strain. The immunoSEQ Assay was the method used to sequence TCRbeta CDR3 regions. After extraction, genomic DNA underwent amplification by bias-controlled multiplex PCR, followed by high-throughput sequencing. The published analysis was carried out like this. To quantify the absolute abundance of every unique TCRbeta CDR3 region, sequences were collapsed and filtered. Usable DNA was measured by amplifying reference genes present in all nucleated cells, and TCRbeta template counts were normalized to that usable DNA to estimate T cell fraction. Repertoire TCRs were annotated as SARS-CoV-2-specific by exact matching of V gene, CDR3 amino acid sequence and J gene to a known reactive TCR set. The reference SARS-CoV-2 TCR set was obtained from MIRA and was filtered for enrichment in COVID-19-positive ImmuneCODE repertoires, whereby public or cross-reactive TCRs were removed. Based on the MIRA antigens, annotated TCRs were further analysed at the level of specific ORF or position within ORF. Breadth was defined as annotated unique rearrangements over total unique productive rearrangements; depth was the summed frequency of those rearrangements. TCR breadth was compared between groups using two-sided Wilcoxon rank-sum tests. Entries here come from immuneACCESS through TCRdb and include only in-frame sequences with V and J called. Some clones fail to appear in such tables; in the studies checked, an unresolved V gene covers under half of the shortfall, and the cause of the remainder is unknown. V and J calls plus clone size are reproduced from that table; the DNA served to infer D and trimming. The table for this sample lists 510,000 or so clones; around nine tenths of them were counted only once. Together, the top ten hold about 13% of the sample.

Overall results and qualifications from the work: Substantial breadth of spike-specific CD8+ and CD4+ T cell responses was reported after vaccination. Ad26.COV2.S recipients had higher spike-specific TCR breadth than placebo recipients (P = 0.0014). The authors noted that the TCR breadth and depth analyses may have underestimated total T cell responses. Comparing responses between vaccine doses or regimens was not something the study was powered to do. Comparable non-spike TCR breadth was observed between vaccine and placebo recipients, consistent with only spike being contained in the vaccine.

The TCR was taken from a person aged 18-60 years who received the Ad26.COV2.S COVID-19 vaccine or a placebo. This specimen was peripheral blood, taken in a trial of Ad26.COV2.S vaccine versus placebo. Recombination joined TRBV28 with TRBJ2-5, with a tentative D gene TRBD1 over 6 matching bases. The CDR3 sequence is CASSFQQGRGETQYF. The DNA is as follows: TGTGCCAGCAGTTTTCAACAGGGTCGGGGAGAGACCCAGTACTTC.